These 25 T cell receptor beta chains share one sample of origin, sequenced in a study of identical twins. TCRdb re-called the 5' RACE reads through MiXCR, storing one row per CDR3 protein. The sample has about 240,000 distinct CDR3 sequences; roughly a tenth are singletons. The specimen sequenced was memory T cells sorted from blood. These receptors all come from a man aged 50 to 60 in good health.

In this sample, this clonotype turned up many times. The chain recombines TRBV4-3 with TRBJ1-6; no definite D call. Trimming left V 4 bases short and J 0 bases short, with 10 bases between. Germline CDR1 LGHNA, CDR2 YSLEER. The CDR3 runs 16 residues. CDR3 nucleotides: TGCGCCAGCAGCCCGGACGGCCGCTCCTATAATTCACCCCTCCACTTT. This encodes CASSPDGRSYNSPLHF.

The sample holds a few counts of this clonotype. The rearrangement links TRBV30 to TRBJ2-7; 7 bases line up with TRBD2. The CDR3 extends over 13 amino acids. The V and J ends lost 4 bases and 6 bases, in that order; junction bases with no gene match: 9. Germline loops: CDR1 GTSNPN, CDR2 SVGIG (reference sequence). CDR3 bases: TGTGCCTGGACGCGGGGGAGGGCTGGCGAGCAGTACTTC. It is translated as CAWTRGRAGEQYF.

The table lists this clonotype with many counts. The chain uses TRBV6-2 or TRBV6-3 and TRBJ2-1; 12 positions agree with TRBD2. The V and J ends lost 7 bases and 3 bases, in that order; junction bases with no gene match: 10. The CDR3 has 17 amino acids. Germline CDR1 is MNHEY and CDR2 is SVGEGT. CDR3 DNA sequence: TGTGCCAGCAATCCGGCTAGGACTAGCGGGAACTACAATGAGCAGTTCTTC. Amino acids: CASNPARTSGNYNEQFF.

The table lists this clonotype with a few counts. The chain is built from TRBV7-2 and TRBJ2-2; maybe TRBD1 (5 bases). The germline V gene has CDR1 SGHTA and CDR2 FQGNSA. The V gene lost 5 bases and the J gene lost 4 bases, with 11 bases spanning the gap. This CDR3 is 14 amino acids long. CDR3 sequence (DNA): TGTGCCAGCAGCGGGATCCAGGGCACCGGGGAGCTGTTTTTT. It translates to CASSGIQGTGELFF.

The chain recombines TRBV20-1 with TRBJ2-5; 14 nucleotides agree with TRBD2. CDR1 is DFQATT and CDR2 is SNEGSKA in the germline V gene (reference sequence). The V and J ends lost 4 bases and 4 bases, in that order; junction bases with no gene match: 17. The CDR3 is 19 residues long. As DNA, the CDR3 is TGCAGTGCTACGGGATCGCCGGGACTAGCGGGAGAGACTGGAGAGACCCAGTACTTC. It encodes CSATGSPGLAGETGETQYF.

Comments on this clonotype: One junction end disagrees with the germline gene, perhaps due to a read error. This chain uses TRBV28 with TRBJ2-3, with TRBD2 matching over 10 bases. The CDR3 covers 18 residues. The germline V gene encodes CDR1 MDHEN and CDR2 SYDVKM. CDR3 nucleotides: TGTGCCAGCAGTCCCTCATTTTCCAGCGGGGGGGGCCCAGATACGCGGTATTTT. Translating it yields CASSPSFSSGGGPDTRYF. Filled out from reference TRBV28 and TRBJ2-3, the complete variable domain reads DVKVTQSSRYLVKRTGEKVFLECVQDMDHENMFWYRQDPGLGLRLIYFSYDVKMKEKGDIPEGYSVSREKKERFSLILESASTNQTSMYLCASSPSFSSGGGPDTRYFGPGTRLTVL.

This clonotype has ten or more counts. V gene TRBV7-2 combines with J gene TRBJ2-3; TRBD1 might be the D (6 bases). Germline lookup yields CDR1 SGHTA and CDR2 FQGNSA. This CDR3 spans 14 amino acids. V dropped 5 bases and J dropped 2 bases, with 11 bases sitting between them. In DNA, the CDR3 is TGTGCCAGCAGCCTCGGACAGCCCACAGATACGCAGTATTTT. Translated: CASSLGQPTDTQYF.

The gene calls are TRBV30 and TRBJ2-3; D remains ambiguous. The CDR3 runs 13 residues. CDR1 is GTSNPN and CDR2 is SVGIG in the germline V gene (reference sequence). Trimming pared 1 base from V and 3 bases from J, leaving 8 bases between. CDR3 sequence: CAWSAKGTDTQYF. CDR3 DNA: TGTGCCTGGAGTGCGAAGGGTACAGATACGCAGTATTTT.

There are many counts of this clonotype. The gene calls are TRBV7-9 and TRBJ2-1; TRBD1 aligns across 8 bases. The V gene end was trimmed by 1 base and the J gene end by 5 bases; junction bases not matched to a gene: 4. Germline lookup yields CDR1 SEHNR and CDR2 FQNEAQ (reference sequence). The CDR3 totals 15 residues. The CDR3 is CASSLGTGHHNEQFF. CDR3 DNA sequence: TGTGCCAGCAGCTTAGGGACAGGGCACCACAATGAGCAGTTCTTC.

Ten or more counts support this clonotype. The genes are TRBV19 and TRBJ1-1; 8 nucleotides line up with TRBD1. Unmatched junction bases numbered 3, after V lost 4 bases and J lost 2 bases. The CDR3 covers 14 residues. Germline loops: CDR1 LNHDA, CDR2 SQIVND (reference sequence). The CDR3 DNA is TGTGCCAGTAGTAGGGACAGGAGAAACACTGAAGCTTTCTTT. It translates to CASSRDRRNTEAFF.

In regard to this clonotype: One end of the junction fails to match germline, which may point to a read error. The chain has TRBV5-6 and TRBJ2-1; TRBD1 matches 9 bases. The length of the CDR3 is 15 residues. Per the germline V gene, CDR1 is SGHDT and CDR2 is YYEEEE. CDR3 coding DNA: TGTGCCTGCAGACAAGGACAGGGGATCTACAATGAGCAGTTCTTC. Its protein product is CACRQGQGIYNEQFF.

This CDR3 reads CSARDSRLTTQETQYF. In nucleotides, the CDR3 is TGCAGTGCTAGAGATTCTCGGCTGACAACACAAGAGACCCAGTACTTC. The rearrangement uses TRBV20-1 and TRBJ2-5; D is ambiguous. Trimming took 0 bases from V and 2 from J, leaving 16 bases between them. The CDR3 runs 16 residues. The germline gives CDR1 DFQATT, CDR2 SNEGSKA (reference sequence).

This clonotype was recorded many times. The germline gene is not matched at one end of the junction; a read error may be the cause. The rearrangement joins TRBV7-9 to TRBJ1-1, with D uncertain. The CDR3 is 12 amino acids. CDR1 SEHNR and CDR2 FQNEAQ come from the germline V gene (reference sequence). The CDR3 sequence: CASNLMNTEAFF. CDR3 coding DNA: TGTGCCAGCAACTTAATGAACACTGAAGCTTTCTTT.

Ten or more counts support this clonotype. The chain carries TRBV21-1 and TRBJ1-4; the table's TRBD1 call for D was not verified on the DNA. TRBV21-1 has pseudogene status. The CDR3 totals 15 residues. CDR3 bases: TGTGCCAGCAGCAACGACAGGGGAAGATATGAAAAACTGTTTTTT. This translates into CASSNDRGRYEKLFF.

Ten or more counts support this clonotype. The V gene is TRBV7-9, the J gene TRBJ2-3; 9 nucleotides line up with TRBD2. The CDR3 loop spans 17 amino acids. CDR1 is SEHNR and CDR2 is FQNEAQ in the germline V gene (reference sequence). V shed 5 bases and J 0 bases; nucleotides not matched to a gene: 9. The CDR3 region is CASSPRRLADSTDTQYF. In DNA form, the CDR3 reads TGTGCCAGCAGCCCTCGTCGACTAGCGGATAGCACAGATACGCAGTATTTT.

In its sample, this clonotype was seen many times. V and J are TRBV2 and TRBJ2-5; either TRBD1 or TRBD2 may fit D (7 bases each). V lost 0 bases and J lost 7, with 18 bases in between. Germline CDR1 is SNHLY and CDR2 is FYNNEI. This CDR3 contains 16 residues. In nucleotides, the CDR3 is TGTGCCAGCAGTGAAGCGGGGACAGCCAAGCGGGGGACCCAGTACTTC. This sequence encodes CASSEAGTAKRGTQYF.

This clonotype was detected ten times or more. The rearrangement uses TRBV19 and TRBJ1-5; D not certain. CDR1 is LNHDA, CDR2 SQIVND, per germline (reference sequence). V lost 4 bases and J 1 base, leaving 14 bases between the germline ends. The CDR3 sequence is 16 residues long. This CDR3 is CASSREQRLSNQPQHF. CDR3 bases: TGTGCCAGTAGTAGAGAGCAGAGGCTGAGCAATCAGCCCCAGCATTTT.

This clonotype was seen many times. The J gene is TRBJ2-3, the V gene TRBV20-1; 12 bases fit TRBD2. V trimming: 3 bases; J trimming: 6 bases; junction bases outside the gene matches: 4. Germline values: CDR1 DFQATT, CDR2 SNEGSKA (reference sequence). The CDR3 contains 14 residues. CDR3 residues: CSASLAGGVDTQYF. CDR3 nucleotides: TGCAGTGCTAGCCTAGCGGGAGGGGTCGATACGCAGTATTTT.

This clonotype was found many times. The rearrangement uses TRBV5-1 and TRBJ1-1; D is uncertain. Germline-derived CDR1 and CDR2 are SGHRS and YFSETQ. The CDR3 runs 12 residues. Between the trimmed V and J ends, which lost 1 base and 3 bases, there was a span of 4 bases. CDR3 sequence reads: CASSLIDTEAFF. The CDR3 DNA is TGCGCCAGCAGCTTGATTGACACTGAAGCTTTCTTT.

This clonotype has more than one count but fewer than ten. The V and J genes are TRBV2 and TRBJ2-5; 7 nucleotides align to TRBD2. CDR3 length: 14 amino acids. V shed 3 bases and J 5 bases; nucleotides not matched to a gene: 6. The germline CDR1 and CDR2 sequences are SNHLY and FYNNEI. Written as DNA, the CDR3 is TGTGCCAGCAGTGATGGGAGGGGCGCGGAGACCCAGTACTTC. Its protein is CASSDGRGAETQYF.

The CDR3 nucleotides read TGTGCCAGCTCGTACAGAGCTTCAACCACAGATACGCAGTATTTT. Translating it yields CASSYRASTTDTQYF. The V gene is TRBV18, the J gene TRBJ2-3; no firm D call. CDR1 KGHSH and CDR2 LQKENI come from the germline V gene. The CDR3 runs to 15 residues. Deletions cut 6 bases from V and 2 bases from J, with 15 bases between.

The chain joins TRBV4-1 to TRBJ1-1; weak D call: TRBD1 (6 bases). Looked up from germline, CDR1 is MGHRA and CDR2 is YSYEKL. The V end lost 0 bases, the J end lost 3 bases, and 8 bases lay between the germline ends. The CDR3 runs 14 residues. This chain's CDR3 is CASSQDPGDTEAFF. The CDR3 nucleotides are TGCGCCAGCAGCCAAGATCCAGGGGACACTGAAGCTTTCTTT.

This clonotype was observed many times. The chain couples TRBV11-2 to TRBJ1-4; D is uncertain. The germline V gene encodes CDR1 SGHAT and CDR2 FQNNGV. This CDR3 spans 12 amino acids. Trimming removed 4 bases at V and 4 bases at J, with 4 bases between. CDR3 sequence: CASSSLNEKLFF. The CDR3 coding sequence is TGTGCCAGCAGCTCACTTAATGAAAAACTGTTTTTT.

This clonotype was observed a few times. The chain has TRBV6-5 and TRBJ2-3; weak D call: TRBD1 (6 bases). V lost 2 bases to trimming and J lost 4 bases, with 13 bases between them. CDR3 length: 15 residues. Germline V gene data show CDR1 as MNHEY and CDR2 as SVGAGI. The CDR3 DNA reads as TGTGCCAGCAGTTACCGTACAGGGAGCGCAGATACGCAGTATTTT. Translation: CASSYRTGSADTQYF.

The chain uses TRBV4-2 and TRBJ2-3, with D hard to call. Trimming removed 4 bases at V and 3 bases at J, with 11 bases between. The germline gives CDR1 LGHNA, CDR2 YNFKEQ. The CDR3 covers 14 residues. The CDR3, as DNA: TGTGCCAGCAGCCCCCGAGAAGGGACAGATACGCAGTATTTT. Protein: CASSPREGTDTQYF.